This T cell receptor beta chain was captured in a study of blood T cell repertoires in COVID-19. CDR1 is KGHDR, CDR2 SFDVKD, per germline. V trimming: 10 bases; J trimming: 4 bases; junction bases outside the gene matches: 3. This CDR3 region has 12 residues. The assay was immunoSEQ multiplex PCR, and TCRdb's table has in-frame clones only and misses some. The repertoire includes roughly 13,000 clones, around nine tenths of them detected once, and around 15% sits in the top ten. Sequenced material: peripheral blood. The V and J genes are TRBV24-1 and TRBJ2-1; 7 bases fit TRBD1. The TCR sequence derives from a human donor with active COVID-19. The donor label of this sample is uncertain. CDR3 coding DNA: TGTGCCACAGGGACAGAGTACAATGAGCAGTTCTTC. It codes for CATGTEYNEQFF.